This T cell receptor beta chain was captured by sequencing in a study of cytomegalovirus exposure and HLA in healthy donors. Study summary: Earlier, 95 million to 130 million unique TCR beta sequences were recovered from around 200 million T cells by an analysis.

Remarks on this clone: Its matching antigen is unknown.

The PCR employed 60 Vbeta primers together with 13 Jbeta primers. Clones were read by immunoSEQ multiplex PCR, and TCRdb kept only the in-frame ones, dropping some. The data hold about 180,000 clones, with roughly four fifths observed a single time. The V segment lost 2 bases and the J segment 4 bases; nucleotides outside the gene matches: 14. Germline V gene data show CDR1 as LGHNA and CDR2 as YNFKEQ. CDR3 length: 20 amino acids. Overall study findings and caveats: CMV serostatus was the sole immune exposure data available. Most TCR sequences were seen very rarely across donors, but some public TCRs occurred in many. It was reported in a later analysis that an Asian-associated ancestry cluster showed fewer N-insertions than the approximately 670-donor mean.

V is TRBV4-2 and J is TRBJ2-2; 12 positions agree with TRBD2. The material sequenced was PBMCs. This TCR derives from a woman in her forties or fifties in good health and CMV-seronegative. The CDR3 reads CASSQNRGLAGFLGTGELFF. The CDR3 bases are TGTGCCAGCAGCCAAAACCGTGGACTAGCGGGATTTTTAGGCACCGGGGAGCTGTTTTTT.